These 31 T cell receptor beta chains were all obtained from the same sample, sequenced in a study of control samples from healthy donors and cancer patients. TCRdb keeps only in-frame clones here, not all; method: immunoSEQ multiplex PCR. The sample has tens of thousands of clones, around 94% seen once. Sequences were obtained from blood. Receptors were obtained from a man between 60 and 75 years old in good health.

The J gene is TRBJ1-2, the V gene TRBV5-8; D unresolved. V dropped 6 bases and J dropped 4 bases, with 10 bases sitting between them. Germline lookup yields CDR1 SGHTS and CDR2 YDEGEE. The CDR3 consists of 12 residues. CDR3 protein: CASKYATYGYTF. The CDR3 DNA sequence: TGTGCCAGCAAATACGCCACCTATGGCTACACCTTC.

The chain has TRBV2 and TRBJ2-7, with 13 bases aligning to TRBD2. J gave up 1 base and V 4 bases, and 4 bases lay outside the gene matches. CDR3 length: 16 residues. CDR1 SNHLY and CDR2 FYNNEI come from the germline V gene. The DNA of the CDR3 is TGTGCCAGCAGTGCGACTAGCGGGAGGCCTTCCTACGAGCAGTACTTC. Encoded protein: CASSATSGRPSYEQYF. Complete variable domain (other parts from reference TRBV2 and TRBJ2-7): EPEVTQTPSHQVTQMGQEVILRCVPISNHLYFYWYRQILGQKVEFLVSFYNNEISEKSEIFDDQFSVERPDGSNFTLKIRSTKLEDSAMYFCASSATSGRPSYEQYFGPGTRLTVT.

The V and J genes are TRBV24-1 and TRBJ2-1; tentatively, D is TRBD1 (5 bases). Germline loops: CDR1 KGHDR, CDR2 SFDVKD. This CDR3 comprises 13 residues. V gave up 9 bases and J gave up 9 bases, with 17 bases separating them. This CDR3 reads CATGQPVRGEQFF. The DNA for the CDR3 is TGTGCCACCGGTCAGCCTGTTAGGGGTGAGCAGTTCTTC.

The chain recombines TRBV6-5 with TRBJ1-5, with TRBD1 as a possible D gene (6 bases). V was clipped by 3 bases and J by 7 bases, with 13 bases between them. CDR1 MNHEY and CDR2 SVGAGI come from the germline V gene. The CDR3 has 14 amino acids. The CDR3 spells CASSYLGTNQPQHF. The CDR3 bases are TGTGCCAGCAGTTATTTAGGGACAAACCAGCCCCAGCATTTT.

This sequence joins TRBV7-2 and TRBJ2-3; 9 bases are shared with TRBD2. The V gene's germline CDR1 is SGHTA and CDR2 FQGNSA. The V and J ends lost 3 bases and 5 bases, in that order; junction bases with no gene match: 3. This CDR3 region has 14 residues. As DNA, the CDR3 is TGTGCCAGCAGCTTTGGCGGGAGGGTAGATACGCAGTATTTT. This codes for CASSFGGRVDTQYF.

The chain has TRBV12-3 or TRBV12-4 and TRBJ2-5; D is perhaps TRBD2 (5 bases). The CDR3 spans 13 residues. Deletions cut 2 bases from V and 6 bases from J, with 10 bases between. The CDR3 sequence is CASSLRGGQTQYF. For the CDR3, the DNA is TGTGCCAGCAGTTTACGCGGCGGGCAGACCCAGTACTTC.

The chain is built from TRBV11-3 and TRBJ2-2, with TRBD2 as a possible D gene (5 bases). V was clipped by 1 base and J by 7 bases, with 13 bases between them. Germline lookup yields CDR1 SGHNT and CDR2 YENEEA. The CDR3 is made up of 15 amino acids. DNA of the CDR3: TGTGCCAGCAGCTTAGGAGGGATCACCCGCGGGGAGCTGTTTTTT. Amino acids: CASSLGGITRGELFF.

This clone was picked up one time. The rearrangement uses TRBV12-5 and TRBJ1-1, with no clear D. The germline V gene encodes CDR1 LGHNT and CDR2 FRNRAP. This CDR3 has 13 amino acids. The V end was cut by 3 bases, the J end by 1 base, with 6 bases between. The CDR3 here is CASGFSGNTEAFF. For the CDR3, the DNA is TGTGCTAGTGGTTTTTCGGGGAACACTGAAGCTTTCTTT.

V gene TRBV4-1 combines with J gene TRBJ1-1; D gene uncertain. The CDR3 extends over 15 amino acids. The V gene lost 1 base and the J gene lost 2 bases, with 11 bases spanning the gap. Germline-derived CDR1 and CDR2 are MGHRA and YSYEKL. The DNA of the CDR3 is TGCGCCAGCAGCCAAGTTTGGCCCCTTAACACTGAAGCTTTCTTT. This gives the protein CASSQVWPLNTEAFF.

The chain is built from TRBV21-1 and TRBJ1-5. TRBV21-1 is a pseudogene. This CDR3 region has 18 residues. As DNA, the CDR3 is TGTGCCAGCAGCAGAACCAAAGCGGAGCGATATAGCAATCAGCCCCAGCATTTT. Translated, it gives CASSRTKAERYSNQPQHF.

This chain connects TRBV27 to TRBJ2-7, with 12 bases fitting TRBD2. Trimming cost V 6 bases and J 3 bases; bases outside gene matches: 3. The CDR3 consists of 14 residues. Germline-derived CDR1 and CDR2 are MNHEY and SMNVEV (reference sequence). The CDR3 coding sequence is TGTGCCAGCAGCCGGACTAGCGGGAACTACGAGCAGTACTTC. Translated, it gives CASSRTSGNYEQYF.

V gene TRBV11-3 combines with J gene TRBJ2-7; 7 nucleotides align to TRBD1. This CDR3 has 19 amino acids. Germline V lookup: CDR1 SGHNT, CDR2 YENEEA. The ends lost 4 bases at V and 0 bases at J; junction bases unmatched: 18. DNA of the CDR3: TGTGCCAGCAGCTCAACGACAGGGTGGTCCCTCCATTTCTCCTACGAGCAGTACTTC. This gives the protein CASSSTTGWSLHFSYEQYF.

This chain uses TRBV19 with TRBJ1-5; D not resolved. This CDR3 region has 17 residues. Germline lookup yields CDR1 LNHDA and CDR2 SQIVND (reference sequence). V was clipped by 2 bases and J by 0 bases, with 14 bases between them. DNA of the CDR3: TGTGCCAGTAGTATAATCGGAGGGCGTTATAGCAATCAGCCCCAGCATTTT. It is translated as CASSIIGGRYSNQPQHF.

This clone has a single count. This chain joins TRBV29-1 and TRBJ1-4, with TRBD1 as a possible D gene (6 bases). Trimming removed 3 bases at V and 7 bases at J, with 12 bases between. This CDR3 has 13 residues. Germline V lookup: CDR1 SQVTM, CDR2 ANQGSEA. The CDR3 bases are TGCAGCGTTGAGCGGGGGCGCGGTGAAAAACTGTTTTTT. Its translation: CSVERGRGEKLFF.

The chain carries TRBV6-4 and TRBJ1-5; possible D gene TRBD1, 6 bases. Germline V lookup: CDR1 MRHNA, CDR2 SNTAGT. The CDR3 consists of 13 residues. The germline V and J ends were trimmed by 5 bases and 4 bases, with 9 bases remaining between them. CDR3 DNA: TGTGCCAGCAGTAGTGACAGGAATCAGCCCCAGCATTTT. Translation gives CASSSDRNQPQHF.

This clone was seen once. CDR3 loop: CASTPLPDRLDYGYTF. The CDR3 nucleotides read TGTGCCAGCACCCCCTTACCGGACAGGTTAGACTATGGCTACACCTTC. The chain uses TRBV21-1 and TRBJ1-2; the table's D call, TRBD1, has no DNA check behind it. TRBV21-1 is assigned pseudogene status. This CDR3 comprises 16 residues.

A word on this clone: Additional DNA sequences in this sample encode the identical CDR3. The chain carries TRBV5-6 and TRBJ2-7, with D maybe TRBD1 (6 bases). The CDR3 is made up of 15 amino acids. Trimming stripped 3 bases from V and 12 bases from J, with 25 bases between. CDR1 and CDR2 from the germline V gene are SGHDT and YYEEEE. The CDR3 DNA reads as TGTGCCAGCAGCTCGGTCGTGACAGGCTCTAGTGTCCCGTACTTC. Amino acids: CASSSVVTGSSVPYF.

CDR3: CASSQVPGSFSGNTIYF. DNA of the CDR3: TGTGCCAGCAGCCAAGTCCCAGGCAGCTTCTCTGGAAACACCATATATTTT. The chain carries TRBV3-1 (or the pseudogene TRBV3-2) and TRBJ1-3, with no clear D. Germline-derived CDR1 and CDR2 are LGHDT and YNNKEL (reference sequence). This CDR3 spans 17 amino acids. Between the trimmed V and J ends, which lost 1 base and 0 bases, there was a span of 13 bases.

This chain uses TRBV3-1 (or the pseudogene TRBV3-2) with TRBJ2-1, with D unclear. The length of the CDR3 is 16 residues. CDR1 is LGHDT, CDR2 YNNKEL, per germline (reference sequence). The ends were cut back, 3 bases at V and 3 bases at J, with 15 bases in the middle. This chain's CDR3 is CASSHGDQRGYNEQFF. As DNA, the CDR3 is TGTGCCAGCAGCCATGGAGACCAGAGAGGCTACAATGAGCAGTTCTTC.

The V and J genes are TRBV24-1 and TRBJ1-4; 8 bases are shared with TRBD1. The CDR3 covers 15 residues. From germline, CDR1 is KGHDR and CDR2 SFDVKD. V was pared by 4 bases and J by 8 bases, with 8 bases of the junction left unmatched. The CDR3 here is CATSDTGTGREKLFF. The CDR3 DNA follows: TGTGCCACCAGTGACACCGGGACAGGTAGAGAAAAACTGTTTTTT.

The CDR3 region is CASSWFASGDLTDTQYF. CDR3 sequence (DNA): TGTGCCAGTAGTTGGTTTGCTAGCGGGGACCTTACAGATACGCAGTATTTT. The chain couples TRBV19 to TRBJ2-3; TRBD2 aligns across 9 bases. V was pared by 5 bases and J by 3 bases, with 12 bases of the junction left unmatched. The CDR3 covers 17 residues. Germline V gene lookup returns CDR1 LNHDA and CDR2 SQIVND (reference sequence).

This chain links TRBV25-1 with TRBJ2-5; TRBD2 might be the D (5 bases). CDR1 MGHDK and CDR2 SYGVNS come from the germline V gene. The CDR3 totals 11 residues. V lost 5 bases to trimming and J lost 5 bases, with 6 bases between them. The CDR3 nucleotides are TGTGCCAGCAGTCCGGGGGAGACCCAGTACTTC. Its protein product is CASSPGETQYF.

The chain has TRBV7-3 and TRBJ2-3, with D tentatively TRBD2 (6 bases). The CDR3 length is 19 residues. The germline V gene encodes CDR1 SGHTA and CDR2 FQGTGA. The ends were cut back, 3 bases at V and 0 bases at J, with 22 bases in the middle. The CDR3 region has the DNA TGTGCCAGCAGCTTTTCTGTCGGGAGACGAGCCGTTAGCACAGATACGCAGTATTTT. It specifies CASSFSVGRRAVSTDTQYF.

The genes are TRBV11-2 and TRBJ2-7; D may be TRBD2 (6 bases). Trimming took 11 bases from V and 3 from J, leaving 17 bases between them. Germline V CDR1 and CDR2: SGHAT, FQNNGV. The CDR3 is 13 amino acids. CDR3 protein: CAGGTPLLYEQYF. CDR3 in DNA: TGTGCCGGGGGGACCCCTTTACTCTACGAGCAGTACTTC. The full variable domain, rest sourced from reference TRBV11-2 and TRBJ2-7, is EAGVAQSPRYKIIEKRQSVAFWCNPISGHATLYWYQQILGQGPKLLIQFQNNGVVDDSQLPKDRFSAERLKGVDSTLKIQPAKLEDSAVYLCAGGTPLLYEQYFGPGTRLTVT.

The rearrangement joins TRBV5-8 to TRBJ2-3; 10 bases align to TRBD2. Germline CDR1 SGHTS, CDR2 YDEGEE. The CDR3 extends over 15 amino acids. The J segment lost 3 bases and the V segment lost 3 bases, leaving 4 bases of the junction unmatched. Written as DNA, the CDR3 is TGTGCCAGCAGCTGGGCTAGCGGGAGAACAGATACGCAGTATTTT. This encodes CASSWASGRTDTQYF. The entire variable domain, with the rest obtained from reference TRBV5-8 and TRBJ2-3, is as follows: EAGVTQSPTHLIKTRGQQATLRCSPISGHTSVYWYQQALGLGLQFLLWYDEGEERNRGNFPPRFSGRQFPNYSSELNVNALELEDSALYLCASSWASGRTDTQYFGPGTRLTVL.

CDR3 DNA: TGTGCCAGCAGTGGCAAGGGGGGCAGGAGCAATCAGCCCCAGCATTTT. Its translation is CASSGKGGRSNQPQHF. The chain is built from TRBV2 and TRBJ1-5, with D tentatively TRBD1 (6 bases). Trimming cost V 4 bases and J 1 base, with 14 bases left between them. The V gene's germline CDR1 is SNHLY and CDR2 FYNNEI. The CDR3 is made up of 16 amino acids. The whole variable domain, remainder taken from reference TRBV2 and TRBJ1-5, is EPEVTQTPSHQVTQMGQEVILRCVPISNHLYFYWYRQILGQKVEFLVSFYNNEISEKSEIFDDQFSVERPDGSNFTLKIRSTKLEDSAMYFCASSGKGGRSNQPQHFGDGTRLSIL.

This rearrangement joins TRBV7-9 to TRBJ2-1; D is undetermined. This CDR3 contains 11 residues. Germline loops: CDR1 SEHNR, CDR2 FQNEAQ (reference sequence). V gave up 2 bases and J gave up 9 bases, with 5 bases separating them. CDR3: CASSLFGEQFF. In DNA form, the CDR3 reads TGTGCCAGCAGCTTATTCGGTGAGCAGTTCTTC.

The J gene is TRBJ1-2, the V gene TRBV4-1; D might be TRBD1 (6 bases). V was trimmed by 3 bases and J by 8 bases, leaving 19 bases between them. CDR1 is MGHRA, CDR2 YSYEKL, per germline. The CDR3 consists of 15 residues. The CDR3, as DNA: TGCGCCAGCAGCCAGACCGGGGGCCCTCTTAGGGGCTACACCTTC. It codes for CASSQTGGPLRGYTF.

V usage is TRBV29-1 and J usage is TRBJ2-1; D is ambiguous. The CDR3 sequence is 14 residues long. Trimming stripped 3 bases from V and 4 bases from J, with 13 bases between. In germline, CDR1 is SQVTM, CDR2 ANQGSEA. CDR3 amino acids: CSVDSLFSYNEQFF. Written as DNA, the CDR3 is TGCAGCGTTGATTCTCTGTTCTCTTACAATGAGCAGTTCTTC.

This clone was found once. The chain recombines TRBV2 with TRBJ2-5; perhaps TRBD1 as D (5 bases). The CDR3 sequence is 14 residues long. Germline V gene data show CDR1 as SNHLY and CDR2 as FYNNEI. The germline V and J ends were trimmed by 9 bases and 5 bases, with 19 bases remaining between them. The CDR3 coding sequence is TGTGCCAGTGGGATCGGTCAGGGTTGGGAGACCCAGTACTTC. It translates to CASGIGQGWETQYF. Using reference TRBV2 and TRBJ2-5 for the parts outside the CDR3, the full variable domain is EPEVTQTPSHQVTQMGQEVILRCVPISNHLYFYWYRQILGQKVEFLVSFYNNEISEKSEIFDDQFSVERPDGSNFTLKIRSTKLEDSAMYFCASGIGQGWETQYFGPGTRLLVL.

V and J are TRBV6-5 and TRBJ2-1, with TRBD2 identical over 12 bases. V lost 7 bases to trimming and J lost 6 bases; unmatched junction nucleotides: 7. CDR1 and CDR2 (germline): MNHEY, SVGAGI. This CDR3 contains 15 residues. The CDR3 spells CASILLAGGPNEQFF. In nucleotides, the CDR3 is TGTGCCAGCATCTTACTAGCGGGAGGTCCCAATGAGCAGTTCTTC.